These 5 T cell receptor beta chains share one sample of origin, sequenced in a study of identical twins. TCRdb itself ran the 5' RACE reads through MiXCR, one entry per CDR3 protein. The sample includes 200,000 to 250,000 distinct CDR3 sequences, around 8.1% of them seen just once. This same sample was also taken into another study, of yellow fever vaccine responses in identical twins.

Sequencing was done on a sample of memory (CD45RO+) T cells sorted from blood. The source of these receptors is a woman in her late teens or twenties in good health.

The chain couples TRBV7-9 to TRBJ2-7, with D tentatively TRBD2 (5 bases). The CDR3 is 15 amino acids. Per germline, CDR1 SEHNR and CDR2 FQNEAQ (reference sequence). Trimming shortened V by 2 bases and J by 3 bases, and 14 bases separated the two germline ends. CDR3 region: CASSLNKASHYEQYF. DNA for the CDR3: TGTGCCAGCAGCTTAAATAAGGCTAGCCACTACGAGCAGTACTTC.

This clonotype has only a few counts. The chain employs TRBV29-1 and TRBJ2-7; TRBD2 is a possible D gene (5 bases). Trimming left V 2 bases short and J 4 bases short, with 15 bases between. Germline CDR1 and CDR2: SQVTM and ANQGSEA. The CDR3 consists of 14 residues. Here the CDR3 reads CSVELPGKRYEQYF. CDR3 nucleotides: TGCAGCGTTGAACTCCCGGGAAAAAGGTACGAGCAGTACTTC.

This clonotype was observed a handful of times. This CDR3 is CSAYSGLGAETQYF. The CDR3 coding sequence is TGCAGTGCTTACTCGGGACTAGGGGCAGAGACCCAGTACTTC. The chain links TRBV20-1 to TRBJ2-5; 8 positions match TRBD2. CDR3 length: 14 residues. CDR1 is DFQATT and CDR2 is SNEGSKA in the germline V gene (reference sequence). V lost 5 bases and J lost 4; bases outside the gene matches: 9.

The chain has TRBV28 and TRBJ2-1; the match to TRBD1 covers 7 bases. The CDR3 totals 14 residues. Germline values: CDR1 MDHEN, CDR2 SYDVKM. The V segment lost 8 bases and the J segment 4 bases; nucleotides outside the gene matches: 8. The CDR3 here is CASLGTVPYNEQFF. In DNA form, the CDR3 reads TGTGCCAGCCTTGGGACAGTACCTTACAATGAGCAGTTCTTC.

V is TRBV12-3 or TRBV12-4 and J is TRBJ2-1; no firm D call. Trimming shortened V by 5 bases and J by 8 bases, and 7 bases separated the two germline ends. The length of the CDR3 is 11 residues. The CDR3 spells CASSPAYEQFF. Written as DNA, the CDR3 is TGTGCCAGCAGTCCCGCCTATGAGCAGTTCTTC.